These 5 T cell receptor beta chains were all obtained from the same sample, sequenced in a study of CD8 T cell repertoires and HIV-1 epitope variants. The protocol was immunoSEQ multiplex PCR, while the TCRdb copy is restricted to in-frame clones and leaves out a portion. The sample consists of almost 5,000 clones, 55% to 80% of them appearing once. Their cognate antigens are unknown. The sample taken for sequencing was cultured CD8+ T cells derived from PBMCs. These receptors all come from a male donor with HIV.

The sample holds one count of this clone. This sequence joins TRBV6-1 and TRBJ1-1, with 8 bases lining up with TRBD1. V was pared by 0 bases and J by 1 base, with 10 bases of the junction left unmatched. CDR3 size: 18 residues. CDR1 and CDR2 (germline): MNHNS, SASEGT. The CDR3 coding sequence is TGTGCCAGCAGTGAAGCGCTTCGGACAGGGAAGTCGAACACTGAAGCTTTCTTT. This gives the protein CASSEALRTGKSNTEAFF.

The rearrangement links TRBV7-2 to TRBJ2-7; D is unresolved. V was pared by 3 bases and J by 3 bases, with 12 bases between. This CDR3 spans 14 amino acids. The germline V gene has CDR1 SGHTA and CDR2 FQGNSA. The CDR3 region is CASSLAGRNYEQYF. The DNA for the CDR3 is TGTGCCAGCAGCTTGGCCGGCAGAAACTACGAGCAGTACTTC. Together with reference TRBV7-2 and TRBJ2-7, the CDR3 gives the full variable domain: GAGVSQSPSNKVTEKGKDVELRCDPISGHTALYWYRQSLGQGLEFLIYFQGNSAPDKSGLPSDRFSAERTGGSVSTLTIQRTQQEDSAVYLCASSLAGRNYEQYFGPGTRLTVT.

The chain employs TRBV10-3 and TRBJ2-7; perhaps TRBD2 as D (5 bases). The CDR3 consists of 15 residues. The V end lost 3 bases, the J end lost 3 bases, and 15 bases lay between the germline ends. Per the germline V gene, CDR1 is ENHRY and CDR2 is SYGVKD. The CDR3 DNA follows: TGTGCCATCAGTGATCTCGGGGAGAGAGGCTACGAGCAGTACTTC. Amino acid sequence: CAISDLGERGYEQYF.

The genes are TRBV19 and TRBJ2-6; the D is unclear. V lost 3 bases and J lost 0, with 15 bases in between. This CDR3 spans 18 amino acids. Germline assignment: CDR1 LNHDA and CDR2 SQIVND (reference sequence). In DNA form, the CDR3 reads TGTGCCAGTAGTATTGACGGCGGAAAAATCTCTGGGGCCAACGTCCTGACTTTC. The encoded protein is CASSIDGGKISGANVLTF.

This sequence joins TRBV5-6 and TRBJ1-2; no clear D gene. The V and J ends lost 4 bases and 4 bases respectively, with 11 bases between them. The germline V gene has CDR1 SGHDT and CDR2 YYEEEE. This CDR3 comprises 13 residues. CDR3 DNA: TGTGCCAGCAGCGAAGGGCCTCTCTATGGCTACACCTTC. As protein: CASSEGPLYGYTF.